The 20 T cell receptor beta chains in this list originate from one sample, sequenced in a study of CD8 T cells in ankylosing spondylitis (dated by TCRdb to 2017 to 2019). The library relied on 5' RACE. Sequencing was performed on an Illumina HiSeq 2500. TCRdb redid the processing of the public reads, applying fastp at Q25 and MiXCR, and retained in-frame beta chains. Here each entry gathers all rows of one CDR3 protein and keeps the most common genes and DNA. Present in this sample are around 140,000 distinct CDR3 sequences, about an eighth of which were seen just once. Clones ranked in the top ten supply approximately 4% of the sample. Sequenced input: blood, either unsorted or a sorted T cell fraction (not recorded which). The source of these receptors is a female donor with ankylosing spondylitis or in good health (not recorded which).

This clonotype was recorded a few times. CDR3 coding DNA: TGTGCCAGCAGCCGTGGACTCGGCAATCAGCCCCAGCATTTT. Translated: CASSRGLGNQPQHF. This chain connects TRBV13 to TRBJ1-5; D not resolved. Trimming pared 5 bases from V and 2 bases from J, leaving 10 bases between. The CDR3 totals 14 residues. CDR1 is PRHDT, CDR2 FYEKMQ, per germline (reference sequence). Together with reference TRBV13 and TRBJ1-5, the CDR3 gives the full variable domain: AAGVIQSPRHLIKEKRETATLKCYPIPRHDTVYWYQQGPGQDPQFLISFYEKMQSDKGSIPDRFSAQQFSDYHSELNMSSLELGDSALYFCASSRGLGNQPQHFGDGTRLSIL.

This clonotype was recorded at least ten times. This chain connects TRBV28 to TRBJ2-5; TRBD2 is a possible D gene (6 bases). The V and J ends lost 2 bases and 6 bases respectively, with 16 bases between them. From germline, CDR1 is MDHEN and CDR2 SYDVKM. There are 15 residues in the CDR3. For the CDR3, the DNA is TGTGCCAGCAGTTTACGGTCGGGGGAGCTGAAGACCCAGTACTTC. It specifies CASSLRSGELKTQYF.

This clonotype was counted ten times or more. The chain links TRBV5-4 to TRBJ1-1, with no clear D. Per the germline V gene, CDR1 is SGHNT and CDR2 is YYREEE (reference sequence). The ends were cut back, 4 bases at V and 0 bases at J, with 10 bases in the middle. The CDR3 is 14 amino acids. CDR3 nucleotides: TGTGCCAGCAGCGGAGGACCCATGAACACTGAAGCTTTCTTT. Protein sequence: CASSGGPMNTEAFF.

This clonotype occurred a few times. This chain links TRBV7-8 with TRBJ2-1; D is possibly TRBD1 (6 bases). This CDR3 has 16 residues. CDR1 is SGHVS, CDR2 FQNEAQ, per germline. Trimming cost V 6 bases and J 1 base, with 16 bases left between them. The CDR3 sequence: CASRPDTGNSYNEQFF. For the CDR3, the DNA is TGTGCCAGCAGGCCTGATACAGGGAATTCCTACAATGAGCAGTTCTTC.

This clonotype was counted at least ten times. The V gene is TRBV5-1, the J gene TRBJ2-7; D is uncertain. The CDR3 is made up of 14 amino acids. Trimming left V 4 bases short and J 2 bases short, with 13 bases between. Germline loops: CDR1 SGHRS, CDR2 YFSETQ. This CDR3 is CASSHPVGTYEQYF. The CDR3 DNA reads TGCGCCAGCAGCCACCCGGTGGGGACCTACGAGCAGTACTTC.

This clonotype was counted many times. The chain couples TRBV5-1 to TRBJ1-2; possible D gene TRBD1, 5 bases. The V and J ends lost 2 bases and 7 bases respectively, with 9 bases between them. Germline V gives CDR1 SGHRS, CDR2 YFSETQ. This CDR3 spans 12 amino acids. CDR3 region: CASSFRDSGYTF. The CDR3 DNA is TGCGCCAGCAGCTTCAGGGATAGTGGCTACACCTTC.

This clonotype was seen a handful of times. The CDR3 DNA reads TGCGCCAGCAGCTTGGGACTAGCGGGAGTGGGGGAGACCCAGTACTTC. Amino acids: CASSLGLAGVGETQYF. The V call is TRBV5-1, the J call TRBJ2-5; TRBD2 matches at 12 bases. V trimming: 0 bases; J trimming: 5 bases; junction bases outside the gene matches: 5. The CDR3 loop spans 16 amino acids. CDR1 is SGHRS, CDR2 YFSETQ, per germline.

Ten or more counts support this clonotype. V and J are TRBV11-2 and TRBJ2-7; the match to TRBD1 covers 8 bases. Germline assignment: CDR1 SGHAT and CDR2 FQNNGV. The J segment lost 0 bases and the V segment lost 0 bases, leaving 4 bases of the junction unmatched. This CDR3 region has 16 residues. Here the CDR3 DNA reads TGTGCCAGCAGCTTAGATGAGACAGGGGTCTCCTACGAGCAGTACTTC. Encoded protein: CASSLDETGVSYEQYF.

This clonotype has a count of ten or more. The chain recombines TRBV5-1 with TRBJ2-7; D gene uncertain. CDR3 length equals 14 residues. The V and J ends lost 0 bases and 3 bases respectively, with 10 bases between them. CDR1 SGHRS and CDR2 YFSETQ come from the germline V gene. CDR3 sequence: CASSLVGRYYEQYF. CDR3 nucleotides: TGCGCCAGCAGCTTGGTCGGCAGATACTACGAGCAGTACTTC.

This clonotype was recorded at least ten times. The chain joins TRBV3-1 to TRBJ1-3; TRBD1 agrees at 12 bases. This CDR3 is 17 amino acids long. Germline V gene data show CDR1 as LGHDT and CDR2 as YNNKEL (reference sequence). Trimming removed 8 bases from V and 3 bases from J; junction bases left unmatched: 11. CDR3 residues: CASSTPGTGGSGNTIYF. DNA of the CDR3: TGTGCCAGCTCTACGCCCGGGACAGGGGGCAGTGGAAACACCATATATTTT.

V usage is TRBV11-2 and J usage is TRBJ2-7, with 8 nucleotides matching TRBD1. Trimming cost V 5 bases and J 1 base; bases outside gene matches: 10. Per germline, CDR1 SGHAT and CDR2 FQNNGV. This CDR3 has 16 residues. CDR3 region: CASSEPGQGSSYEQYF. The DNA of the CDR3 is TGTGCCAGCAGCGAACCCGGACAGGGTTCTTCCTACGAGCAGTACTTC.

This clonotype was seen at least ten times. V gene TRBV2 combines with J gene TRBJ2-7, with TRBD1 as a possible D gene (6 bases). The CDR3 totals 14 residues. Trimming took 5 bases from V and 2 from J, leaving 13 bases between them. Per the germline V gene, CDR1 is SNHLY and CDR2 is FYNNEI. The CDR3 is CASSYTGTPYEQYF. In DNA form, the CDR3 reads TGTGCCAGCAGTTATACAGGGACCCCCTACGAGCAGTACTTC.

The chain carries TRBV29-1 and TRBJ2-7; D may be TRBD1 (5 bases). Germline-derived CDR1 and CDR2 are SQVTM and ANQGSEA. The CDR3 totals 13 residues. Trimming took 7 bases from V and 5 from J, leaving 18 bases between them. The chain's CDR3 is CSATSSGLDEQYF. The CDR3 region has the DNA TGCAGCGCGACCTCCTCAGGGCTGGACGAGCAGTACTTC.

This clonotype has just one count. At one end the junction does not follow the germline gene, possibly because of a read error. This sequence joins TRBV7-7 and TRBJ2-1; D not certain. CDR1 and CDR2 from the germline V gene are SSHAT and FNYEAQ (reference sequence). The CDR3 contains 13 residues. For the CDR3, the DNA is TGTGCCAACAGCTTAGCCCACTATAATGAGCAGTTCTTC. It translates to CANSLAHYNEQFF.

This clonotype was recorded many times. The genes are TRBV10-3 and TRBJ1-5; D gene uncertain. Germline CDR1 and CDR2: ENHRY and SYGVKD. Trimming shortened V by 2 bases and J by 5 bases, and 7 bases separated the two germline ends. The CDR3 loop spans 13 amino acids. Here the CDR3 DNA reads TGTGCCATCAGTGAGGCAGGAGATCAGCCCCAGCATTTT. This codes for CAISEAGDQPQHF.

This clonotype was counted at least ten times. In DNA, the CDR3 is TGTGCCAGCAGCCGAAACCCTAGCGGGACTCCCTACGAGCAGTACTTC. As protein: CASSRNPSGTPYEQYF. The rearrangement uses TRBV3-1 and TRBJ2-7; TRBD2 agrees at 9 bases. The trim removed 4 bases at V and 2 bases at J, leaving 9 bases unmatched. This CDR3 has 16 amino acids. Looked up from germline, CDR1 is LGHDT and CDR2 is YNNKEL (reference sequence).

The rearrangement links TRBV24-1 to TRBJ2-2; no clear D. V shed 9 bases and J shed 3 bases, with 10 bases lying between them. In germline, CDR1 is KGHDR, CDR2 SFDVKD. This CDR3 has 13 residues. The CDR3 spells CATRTEHTGELFF. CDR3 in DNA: TGTGCCACCCGGACGGAACACACCGGGGAGCTGTTTTTT.

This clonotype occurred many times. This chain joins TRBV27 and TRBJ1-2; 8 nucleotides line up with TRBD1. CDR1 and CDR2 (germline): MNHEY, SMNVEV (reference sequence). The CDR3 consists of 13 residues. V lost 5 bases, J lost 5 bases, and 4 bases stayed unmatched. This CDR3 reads CASSRQGMYGYTF. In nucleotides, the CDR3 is TGTGCCAGCAGTCGACAGGGGATGTATGGCTACACCTTC.

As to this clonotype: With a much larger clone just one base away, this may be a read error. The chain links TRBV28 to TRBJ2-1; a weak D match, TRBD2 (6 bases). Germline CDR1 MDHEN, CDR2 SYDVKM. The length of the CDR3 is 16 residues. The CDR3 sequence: CAGSSPYRRGINEQFF. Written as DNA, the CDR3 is TGTGCCGGCAGTAGTCCCTATCGGCGGGGAATCAATGAGCAGTTCTTC. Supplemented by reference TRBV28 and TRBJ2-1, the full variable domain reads DVKVTQSSRYLVKRTGEKVFLECVQDMDHENMFWYRQDPGLGLRLIYFSYDVKMKEKGDIPEGYSVSREKKERFSLILESASTNQTSMYLCAGSSPYRRGINEQFFGPGTRLTVL.

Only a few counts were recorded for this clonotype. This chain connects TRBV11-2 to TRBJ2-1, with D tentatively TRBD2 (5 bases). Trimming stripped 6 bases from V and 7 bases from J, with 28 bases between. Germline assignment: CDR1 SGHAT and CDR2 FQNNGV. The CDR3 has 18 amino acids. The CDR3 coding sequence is TGTGCCAGCAGTCTAGTTTCCGGCGGCTCGGGTTGGAGGAATGAGCAGTTCTTC. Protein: CASSLVSGGSGWRNEQFF.